The rows below give T cell receptor beta chains drawn from one sample of a study of T cells in Graves' hyperthyroidism and ophthalmopathy. Each CDR3 protein is one row after TCRdb ran MiXCR on the multiplex PCR reads. The data hold a few hundred thousand distinct CDR3 sequences, with more than 13% observed a single time. Sequencing used blood. Receptor source: a woman aged 25 to 39 with Graves' hyperthyroidism. CDR3s include the opening cysteine and the closing phenylalanine or tryptophan. Fields, in order: D gene, J gene, V gene, clone size, CDR3 protein, CDR3 DNA. D genes are given only for firm matches. Clone size is given for some rows only: seen once, a few or many times, or a class if the clone is expanded.

>NA|TRBJ1-2|TRBV7-3|many
CASSLSRAANYGYTF
TGTGCCAGCAGCTTATCAAGGGCGGCGAACTATGGCTACACCTTC
>NA|TRBJ1-4|TRBV11-1|many
CASSLNPANEKLFF
TGTGCCAGCAGCTTGAACCCGGCTAATGAAAAACTGTTTTTT
>TRBD1|TRBJ2-3|TRBV29-1|NA
CSAPAGTGGVSTDTQYF
TGCAGCGCACCCGCAGGGACAGGGGGGGTTAGCACAGATACGCAGTATTTT
>NA|TRBJ1-1|TRBV6-1|few
CASTRTGSTEAFF
TGTGCCAGCACCCGGACGGGAAGCACTGAAGCTTTCTTT
>NA|TRBJ2-2|TRBV11-2|many
CASRRGTGELFF
TGTGCCAGCCGGAGGGGTACCGGGGAGCTGTTTTTT
>NA|TRBJ2-1|TRBV27|many
CASSWRPGDRQFF
TGTGCCAGCAGTTGGCGCCCAGGGGATCGGCAGTTCTTC
>TRBD2|TRBJ2-1|TRBV19|few
CASSIKSGRAAEQFF
TGTGCCAGTAGTATAAAAAGCGGGAGGGCCGCTGAGCAGTTCTTC
>NA|TRBJ1-1|TRBV11-2|many
CASSRYGTERNTEAFF
TGTGCCAGCAGTCGTTACGGGACGGAGAGGAACACTGAAGCTTTCTTT
>TRBD1|TRBJ2-7|TRBV28|NA
CASSIWGTGGSYEQYF
TGTGCCAGCAGTATATGGGGGACAGGGGGCTCCTACGAGCAGTACTTC
>TRBD1|TRBJ1-1|TRBV28|many
CASSLVPGQVNTEAFF
TGTGCCAGCAGTTTAGTACCGGGACAGGTGAACACTGAAGCTTTCTTT
>NA|TRBJ2-1|TRBV7-6|few
CASSLGPGGANEQFF
TGTGCCAGCAGCTTAGGCCCAGGGGGGGCGAATGAGCAGTTCTTC
>TRBD2|TRBJ2-6|TRBV2|few
CASSAVTSGISSGANVLTF
TGTGCCAGCAGTGCGGTGACTAGCGGGATTTCCTCTGGGGCCAACGTCCTGACTTTC
>NA|TRBJ2-7|TRBV28|many
CASSSIFWQYF
NA
>NA|TRBJ2-5|TRBV6-1|many
CASGGPDWGETQYF
TGTGCCAGCGGGGGACCAGATTGGGGAGAGACCCAGTACTTC
>NA|TRBJ1-6|TRBV20-1|NA
CSADGAGNSPLHF
TGCAGTGCTGACGGGGCAGGAAATTCACCCCTCCACTTT
>NA|TRBJ1-5|TRBV27|many
CASSSDGYSNQPQHF
TGTGCCAGCAGTTCTGACGGGTATAGCAATCAGCCCCAGCATTTT
>NA|TRBJ2-7|TRBV15|few
CATSRDPAYEQYF
TGTGCCACCAGCAGAGATCCGGCCTACGAGCAGTACTTC
>TRBD2|TRBJ2-5|TRBV6-2/TRBV6-3|many
CASSYSRLAGRETQYF
TGTGCCAGCAGTTACTCAAGACTAGCGGGACGAGAGACCCAGTACTTC
>TRBD1|TRBJ1-6|TRBV3-1|many
CASSQIQGDNSPLHF
TGTGCCAGCAGCCAGATCCAGGGGGATAATTCACCCCTCCACTTT
>NA|TRBJ2-3|TRBV4-1|few
CASSRAYGGSEGDTQYF
TGCGCCAGCAGCCGGGCCTACGGAGGGAGTGAGGGAGATACGCAGTATTTT
>TRBD2|TRBJ2-7|TRBV11-2|many
CASSLEAGSEQYF
TGTGCCAGCAGCTTAGAAGCGGGGTCCGAGCAGTACTTC
>NA|TRBJ1-2|TRBV6-5|many
CASSYLRTGLNYGYTF
TGTGCCAGCAGTTACCTCCGAACGGGACTTAACTATGGCTACACCTTC
>NA|TRBJ1-1|TRBV3-1|NA
CASSQDLYGGTEAFF
TGTGCCAGCAGCCAAGATCTCTACGGGGGTACTGAAGCTTTCTTT
>NA|TRBJ2-3|TRBV30|many
CAWSVWSGGADTQYF
TGTGCCTGGAGTGTATGGTCCGGTGGGGCAGATACGCAGTATTTT
>TRBD2|TRBJ2-5|TRBV5-5|NA
CASSRGLADIVETQYF
TGTGCCAGCAGCCGTGGACTAGCGGATATAGTGGAGACCCAGTACTTC
>NA|TRBJ1-5|TRBV20-1|few
CSASEDVGQPQHF
TGCAGTGCTAGTGAGGACGTAGGGCAGCCCCAGCATTTT
>NA|TRBJ1-6|TRBV3-1|many
CASSQDGVYNSPLHF
TGTGCCAGCAGCCAAGATGGGGTCTATAATTCACCCCTCCACTTT